This T cell receptor beta chain was identified in a study of T cells in Graves' hyperthyroidism and ophthalmopathy. Study background: It was at initial diagnosis, before any treatment, that peripheral blood was collected. Regarding the study as a whole: Model output signaled ophthalmopathy a median roughly six months ahead of onset.

Active moderate-to-severe ophthalmopathy, Clinical Activity Score at least 3, NOSPECS at least 4, under 3 months' duration. After removal of 7 bases from V and 8 bases from J, the junction contained 10 bases not matched to a gene. Germline lookup yields CDR1 MNHNS and CDR2 SASEGT. The CDR3 runs to 13 residues. Using RNA transcripts as the source, TCR beta CDR3 regions were amplified. A set of HTBI primers served as the primers for a first-round RT-PCR of the TCR CDR3. TCRdb reprocessed the multiplex PCR reads via MiXCR and lists one record per CDR3 protein. The sample holds roughly 240,000 distinct CDR3 sequences, 16% seen once. Details on this clonotype: Its antigen is unidentified.

The chain employs TRBV6-1 and TRBJ1-2; 7 bases agree with TRBD1. This receptor was identified in a woman in her late teens or twenties with Graves' ophthalmopathy. Input material: blood. The CDR3 sequence: CASNEGGVGGYTF. The CDR3 DNA reads as TGTGCCAGCAACGAAGGGGGCGTCGGGGGCTACACCTTC.